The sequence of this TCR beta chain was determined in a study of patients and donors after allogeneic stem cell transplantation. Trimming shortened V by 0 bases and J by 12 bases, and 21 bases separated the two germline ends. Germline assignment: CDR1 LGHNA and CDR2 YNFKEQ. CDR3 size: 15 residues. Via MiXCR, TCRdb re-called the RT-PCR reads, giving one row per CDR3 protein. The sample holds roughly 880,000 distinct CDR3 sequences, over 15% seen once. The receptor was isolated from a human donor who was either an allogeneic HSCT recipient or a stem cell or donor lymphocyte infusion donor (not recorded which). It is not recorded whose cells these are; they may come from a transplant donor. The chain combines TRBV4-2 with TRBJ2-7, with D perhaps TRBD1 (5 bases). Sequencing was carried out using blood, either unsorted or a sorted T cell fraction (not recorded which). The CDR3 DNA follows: TGTGCCAGCAGCCAAGAGTCCGCCGCAGGGTCTTGGAGGTACTTC. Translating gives CASSQESAAGSWRYF.